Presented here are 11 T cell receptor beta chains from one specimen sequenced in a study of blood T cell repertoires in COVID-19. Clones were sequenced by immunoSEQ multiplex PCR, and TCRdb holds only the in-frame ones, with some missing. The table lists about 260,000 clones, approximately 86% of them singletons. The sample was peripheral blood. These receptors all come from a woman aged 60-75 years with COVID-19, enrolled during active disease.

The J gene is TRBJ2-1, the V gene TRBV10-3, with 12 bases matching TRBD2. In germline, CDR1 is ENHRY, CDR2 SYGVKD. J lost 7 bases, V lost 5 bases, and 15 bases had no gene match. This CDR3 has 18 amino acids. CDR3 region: CAISSGTSGWRESNEQFF. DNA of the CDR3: TGTGCCATCAGTTCAGGGACTAGCGGGTGGAGGGAGTCGAATGAGCAGTTCTTC.

CDR3 coding DNA: TGCGCCAGCACAGGCTTGAACACTGAAGCTTTCTTT. It translates to CASTGLNTEAFF. This rearrangement joins TRBV4-1 to TRBJ1-1; unclear D gene. In germline, CDR1 is MGHRA, CDR2 YSYEKL. V lost 7 bases to trimming and J lost 0 bases, with 6 bases between them. This CDR3 spans 12 amino acids.

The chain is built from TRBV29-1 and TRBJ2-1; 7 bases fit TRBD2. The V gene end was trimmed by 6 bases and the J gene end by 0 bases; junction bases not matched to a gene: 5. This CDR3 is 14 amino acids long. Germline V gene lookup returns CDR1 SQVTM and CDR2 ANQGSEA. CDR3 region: CSVRLAGSYNEQFF. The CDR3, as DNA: TGCAGCGTCCGACTAGCAGGCTCCTACAATGAGCAGTTCTTC.

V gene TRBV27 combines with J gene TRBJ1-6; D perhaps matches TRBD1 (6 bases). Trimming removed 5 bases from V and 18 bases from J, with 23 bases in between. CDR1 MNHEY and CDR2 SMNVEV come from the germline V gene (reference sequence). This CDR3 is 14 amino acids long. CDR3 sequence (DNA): TGTGCCAGCAGTCCCGCACCCGGGACATGGGGTCCCCACTTT. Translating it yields CASSPAPGTWGPHF.

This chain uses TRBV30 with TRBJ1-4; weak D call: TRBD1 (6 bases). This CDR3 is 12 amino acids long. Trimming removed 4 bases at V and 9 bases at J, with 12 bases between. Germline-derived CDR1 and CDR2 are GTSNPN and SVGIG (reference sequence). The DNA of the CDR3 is TGTGCCTGGACCAGGGACACCCAAAAACTGTTTTTT. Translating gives CAWTRDTQKLFF. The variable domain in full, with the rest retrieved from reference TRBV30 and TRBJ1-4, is SQTIHQWPATLVQPVGSPLSLECTVEGTSNPNLYWYRQAAGRGLQLLFYSVGIGQISSEVPQNLSASRPQDRQFILSSKKLLLSDSGFYLCAWTRDTQKLFFGSGTQLSVL.

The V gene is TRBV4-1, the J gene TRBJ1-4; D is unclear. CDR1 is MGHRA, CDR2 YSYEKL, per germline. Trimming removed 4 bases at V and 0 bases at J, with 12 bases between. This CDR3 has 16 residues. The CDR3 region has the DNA TGCGCCAGCAGCCGTCAGGACTTTGCAACTAATGAAAAACTGTTTTTT. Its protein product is CASSRQDFATNEKLFF.

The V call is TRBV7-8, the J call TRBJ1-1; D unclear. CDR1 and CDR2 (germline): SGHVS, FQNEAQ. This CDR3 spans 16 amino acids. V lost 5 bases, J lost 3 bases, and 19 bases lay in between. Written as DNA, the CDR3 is TGTGCCAGCAGCCGAAGGGTCGGGAGTGAGGACACTGAAGCTTTCTTT. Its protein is CASSRRVGSEDTEAFF.

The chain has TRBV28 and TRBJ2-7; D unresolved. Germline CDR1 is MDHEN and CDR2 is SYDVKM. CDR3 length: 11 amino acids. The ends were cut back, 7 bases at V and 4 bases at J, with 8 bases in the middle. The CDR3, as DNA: TGTGCCAGCACCGCCGGGTACGAGCAGTACTTC. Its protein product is CASTAGYEQYF.

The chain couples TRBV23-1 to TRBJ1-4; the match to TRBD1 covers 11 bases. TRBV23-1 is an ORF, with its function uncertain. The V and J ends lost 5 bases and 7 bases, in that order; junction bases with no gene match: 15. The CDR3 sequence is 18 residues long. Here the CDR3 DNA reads TGCGCCAGCAGTTCACGGACAGGGGGCGGTGAGGATAGTGAAAAACTGTTTTTT. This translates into CASSSRTGGGEDSEKLFF.

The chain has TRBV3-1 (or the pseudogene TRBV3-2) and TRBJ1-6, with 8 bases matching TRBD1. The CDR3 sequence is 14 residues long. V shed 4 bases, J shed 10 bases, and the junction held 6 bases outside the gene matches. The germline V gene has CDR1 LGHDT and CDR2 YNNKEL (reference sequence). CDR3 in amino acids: CASSLGTGGSPLHF. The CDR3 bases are TGTGCCAGCAGCCTAGGGACAGGCGGATCACCCCTCCACTTT.

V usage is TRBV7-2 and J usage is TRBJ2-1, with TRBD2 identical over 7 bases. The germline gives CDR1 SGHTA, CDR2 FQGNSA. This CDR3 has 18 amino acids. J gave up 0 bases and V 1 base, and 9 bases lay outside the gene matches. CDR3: CASSLVSPSGSSYNEQFF. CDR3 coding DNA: TGTGCCAGCAGCTTAGTTTCCCCTAGCGGAAGCTCCTACAATGAGCAGTTCTTC.